This T cell receptor beta chain stems from a study of blood T cell repertoires in COVID-19. As for the study in general: Acute and convalescent COVID-19 specimens originated in the United States, Italy and Spain.

This CDR3 contains 17 residues. Trimming took off 1 base at V and 1 base at J, with 16 bases between the two ends. Germline CDR1 and CDR2: SEHNR and FQNEAQ (reference sequence). Authors' analysis steps: Amplification with reference gene primers provided the estimates of nucleated cell counts. Produced via immunoSEQ multiplex PCR; TCRdb's table is partial and in-frame only. The DNA gave D and trimming, while V, J and clone size come from that table. The sample carries fewer than 200,000 clones, just under 85% recorded once. The TCR sequence derives from an elderly woman with acute or convalescent COVID-19. Sequencing was performed on peripheral blood. The rearrangement joins TRBV7-9 to TRBJ1-1; tentative D call: TRBD1 (5 bases). CDR3: CASSLELGIGENTEAFF. CDR3 sequence (DNA): TGTGCCAGCAGCTTAGAGCTAGGTATAGGGGAGAACACTGAAGCTTTCTTT.